What follows are 14 T cell receptor beta chains derived from one specimen sequenced in a study of cytomegalovirus exposure and HLA in healthy donors. PCR was performed using 60 Vbeta and 13 Jbeta primers. Only in-frame clones appear in the TCRdb table, and some are missing; sequencing was by immunoSEQ multiplex PCR. The sample lists roughly 290,000 clones, 80% seen once, with less than 0.4% in the top ten. The sample comprised PBMCs. These receptors were taken from a girl aged 2 to 10 in good health and CMV-seronegative.

A few counts support this clone. The rearrangement uses TRBV28 and TRBJ1-5, with TRBD1 matching 8 bases. Trimming cost V 6 bases and J 5 bases; bases outside gene matches: 6. Germline CDR1 reads MDHEN; CDR2 reads SYDVKM. The CDR3 totals 14 residues. DNA for the CDR3: TGTGCCAGCAGGCCCGACAGGGGACATCAGCCCCAGCATTTT. Protein product: CASRPDRGHQPQHF. The whole variable domain, filled in from reference TRBV28 and TRBJ1-5, reads DVKVTQSSRYLVKRTGEKVFLECVQDMDHENMFWYRQDPGLGLRLIYFSYDVKMKEKGDIPEGYSVSREKKERFSLILESASTNQTSMYLCASRPDRGHQPQHFGDGTRLSIL.

This rearrangement joins TRBV10-3 to TRBJ1-1; D possibly corresponds to TRBD1 (6 bases). V was pared by 2 bases and J by 0 bases, with 16 bases between. The CDR3 consists of 17 residues. CDR1 and CDR2 (germline): ENHRY, SYGVKD. CDR3 sequence: CAISELGTLSLNTEAFF. In DNA form, the CDR3 reads TGTGCCATCAGTGAGCTAGGGACACTAAGTTTGAACACTGAAGCTTTCTTT.

The J gene is TRBJ1-2, the V gene TRBV5-8; the D is unclear. The CDR3 has 14 amino acids. Per germline, CDR1 SGHTS and CDR2 YDEGEE. Trimming left V 6 bases short and J 6 bases short, with 18 bases between. Here the CDR3 DNA reads TGTGCCAGCAACTCCCTAGCCCGGAGGCATGGCTACACCTTC. Translation gives CASNSLARRHGYTF. The entire variable domain, with the rest obtained from reference TRBV5-8 and TRBJ1-2, is as follows: EAGVTQSPTHLIKTRGQQATLRCSPISGHTSVYWYQQALGLGLQFLLWYDEGEERNRGNFPPRFSGRQFPNYSSELNVNALELEDSALYLCASNSLARRHGYTFGSGTRLTVV.

V and J are TRBV10-1 and TRBJ2-5, with 8 positions matching TRBD1. From germline, CDR1 is WNHNN and CDR2 SYGVQD (reference sequence). There are 13 residues in the CDR3. The V segment lost 7 bases and the J segment 7 bases; nucleotides outside the gene matches: 8. Here the CDR3 reads CASKGQGRGTQYF. DNA for the CDR3: TGCGCCAGCAAAGGACAGGGCCGAGGGACCCAGTACTTC.

The table lists this clone with a count of one. The chain employs TRBV6-5 and TRBJ1-2; TRBD1 matches 7 bases. Germline CDR1 is MNHEY and CDR2 is SVGAGI. Trimming took 7 bases from V and 10 from J; bases not matched to a gene: 12. The CDR3 length is 13 residues. The CDR3 loop reads CASTPSGQKNYTF. CDR3 coding DNA: TGTGCCAGCACTCCATCGGGACAGAAGAACTACACCTTC.

The chain has TRBV7-9 and TRBJ2-7; TRBD2 agrees at 7 bases. CDR3 length equals 16 residues. After removal of 6 bases from V and 1 base from J, the junction contained 12 bases not matched to a gene. CDR1 is SEHNR and CDR2 is FQNEAQ in the germline V gene (reference sequence). The CDR3: CASSLGGSRESYEQYF. CDR3 coding DNA: TGTGCCAGCAGTTTGGGCGGGAGTAGAGAGTCCTACGAGCAGTACTTC.

V and J are TRBV6-5 and TRBJ1-4; TRBD1 matches at 9 bases. This CDR3 has 15 amino acids. The germline V gene has CDR1 MNHEY and CDR2 SVGAGI. V lost 5 bases to trimming and J lost 6 bases; unmatched junction nucleotides: 7. The CDR3 DNA reads as TGTGCCAGCAGTCTTACAGGGGGCGCGTATGAAAAACTGTTTTTT. This codes for CASSLTGGAYEKLFF.

The V call is TRBV30, the J call TRBJ2-7; 8 bases are a match to TRBD1. The CDR3 spans 15 residues. With 4 bases clipped from V and 5 bases from J, the junction kept 13 bases outside the gene matches. Germline CDR1 reads GTSNPN; CDR2 reads SVGIG (reference sequence). The CDR3 region is CAWNPLRDRPDEQYF. The CDR3 DNA sequence: TGTGCCTGGAACCCCCTCCGGGACAGGCCCGACGAGCAGTACTTC.

This clone was detected only a few times. This sequence joins TRBV28 and TRBJ2-7; TRBD2 matches 9 bases. Germline V lookup: CDR1 MDHEN, CDR2 SYDVKM. V lost 2 bases, J lost 1 base, and 9 bases stayed unmatched. This CDR3 has 17 amino acids. CDR3 protein: CASSLQVAGVGSYEQYF. The CDR3 region has the DNA TGTGCCAGCAGTTTACAGGTAGCGGGAGTGGGGTCCTACGAGCAGTACTTC. The full variable domain, rest sourced from reference TRBV28 and TRBJ2-7, is DVKVTQSSRYLVKRTGEKVFLECVQDMDHENMFWYRQDPGLGLRLIYFSYDVKMKEKGDIPEGYSVSREKKERFSLILESASTNQTSMYLCASSLQVAGVGSYEQYFGPGTRLTVT.

The chain is built from TRBV13 and TRBJ2-3; 9 bases map to TRBD2. V dropped 2 bases and J dropped 5; count of bases not matched to a gene: 8. Looked up from germline, CDR1 is PRHDT and CDR2 is FYEKMQ (reference sequence). The CDR3 loop spans 16 amino acids. In nucleotides, the CDR3 is TGTGCCAGCAGCTTATACGGGCGGGGGGGCCTAGATACGCAGTATTTT. The encoded protein is CASSLYGRGGLDTQYF.

The J gene is TRBJ2-1, the V gene TRBV5-1, with D unclear. Germline lookup yields CDR1 SGHRS and CDR2 YFSETQ. The V gene lost 3 bases and the J gene lost 8 bases, with 15 bases spanning the gap. The CDR3 is made up of 14 amino acids. The CDR3 is CASSSAQPFHEQFF. The CDR3 DNA sequence: TGCGCCAGCAGCTCCGCACAACCGTTTCATGAGCAGTTCTTC.

The chain carries TRBV12-5 and TRBJ1-4; tentative D call: TRBD1 (6 bases). The CDR3 contains 14 residues. V was shortened by 1 base and J by 7 bases, with 10 bases between the two germline ends. Germline loops: CDR1 LGHNT, CDR2 FRNRAP. This CDR3 is CASGLGGRAEKLFF. The CDR3 DNA sequence: TGTGCTAGTGGTTTGGGGGGGCGGGCTGAAAAACTGTTTTTT.

The gene calls are TRBV5-1 and TRBJ2-2; 10 bases map to TRBD2. The CDR3 is 16 amino acids. Per the germline V gene, CDR1 is SGHRS and CDR2 is YFSETQ. V shed 2 bases, J shed 3 bases, and the junction held 4 bases outside the gene matches. The CDR3 protein is CASSFGLAGDTGELFF. CDR3 in DNA: TGCGCCAGCAGCTTCGGCCTAGCGGGGGACACCGGGGAGCTGTTTTTT.

This sequence joins TRBV27 and TRBJ2-7; TRBD2 matches at 11 bases. The CDR3 extends over 23 amino acids. J gave up 3 bases and V 4 bases, and 29 bases lay outside the gene matches. Looked up from germline, CDR1 is MNHEY and CDR2 is SMNVEV (reference sequence). This chain's CDR3 is CASSSISGRALLGAGHGIYEQYF. The CDR3 nucleotides are TGTGCCAGCAGTTCCATTAGCGGGAGGGCCCTCCTTGGTGCGGGACATGGTATCTACGAGCAGTACTTC.